This T cell receptor beta chain emerged from a study of OX40 agonist ivuxolimab in advanced cancers. TCRdb's table, derived via immunoSEQ multiplex PCR, lists solely in-frame clones and lacks some. The table includes tens of thousands of clones, approximately 88% detected once. V lost 4 bases and J lost 3; bases outside the gene matches: 9. Germline V gene lookup returns CDR1 GTSNPN and CDR2 SVGIG (reference sequence). The CDR3 sequence is 17 residues long. This TCR was sampled from an adult with an advanced solid tumor such as melanoma, head and neck, liver or kidney cancer. The chain couples TRBV30 to TRBJ2-1, with 13 bases aligning to TRBD2. The sample here was CD4+ or CD8+ T cells sorted from blood, taken in a trial of the OX40 agonist ivuxolimab. The CDR3 reads CAWTKRLAGGNYNEQFF. The CDR3 DNA follows: TGTGCCTGGACCAAGAGACTAGCGGGAGGTAACTACAATGAGCAGTTCTTC. The variable domain in full, with the rest retrieved from reference TRBV30 and TRBJ2-1, is SQTIHQWPATLVQPVGSPLSLECTVEGTSNPNLYWYRQAAGRGLQLLFYSVGIGQISSEVPQNLSASRPQDRQFILSSKKLLLSDSGFYLCAWTKRLAGGNYNEQFFGPGTRLTVL.